The 27 T cell receptor beta chains below come from one sample, sequenced in a study of CD8+ T cells in alopecia areata. Treatment in this sample: oral pan-JAK inhibitor, 5-10 mg twice daily. cDNA serving as the sequencing template came from extracted, reverse transcribed RNA. The method was immunoSEQ multiplex PCR; TCRdb's version includes in-frame clones alone and lacks a portion of them. This table has 270,000 or so clones, 58% appearing once. The specimen was CD4+ T cells sorted from blood, collected at week 24, from a patient treated with tofacitinib. All receptors come from a human donor with alopecia areata.

This chain joins TRBV6-6 and TRBJ2-7; 10 positions agree with TRBD2. With V trimmed by 5 bases and J by 0 bases, 4 bases remained unmatched. Per germline, CDR1 MNHNY and CDR2 SVGAGI (reference sequence). CDR3 length equals 15 residues. The CDR3 sequence: CASSHGLAASYEQYF. CDR3 nucleotide sequence: TGTGCCAGCAGTCACGGACTAGCGGCCTCCTACGAGCAGTACTTC.

This clone was picked up a small number of times. V usage is TRBV29-1 and J usage is TRBJ1-1; no clear D gene. The V and J ends lost 7 bases and 0 bases respectively, with 15 bases between them. The CDR3 is made up of 14 amino acids. Germline V gene lookup returns CDR1 SQVTM and CDR2 ANQGSEA. The CDR3 DNA reads as TGCAGCGCCGCGCCACAAGTTATGAACACTGAAGCTTTCTTT. It is translated as CSAAPQVMNTEAFF.

CDR3 nucleotides: TGTGCCAGCAGTCTTTCCTACTATCAGCCCCAGCATTTT. Amino acids: CASSLSYYQPQHF. This chain uses TRBV27 with TRBJ1-5; D gene ambiguous. V was shortened by 5 bases and J by 5 bases, with 10 bases between the two germline ends. There are 13 residues in the CDR3. Germline CDR1 and CDR2: MNHEY and SMNVEV (reference sequence).

CDR3 region: CASSLGMLDTQYF. The CDR3 coding sequence is TGTGCCAGCAGCTTGGGTATGCTCGATACGCAGTATTTT. The chain couples TRBV7-2 to TRBJ2-3; no clear D. This CDR3 contains 13 residues. Germline values: CDR1 SGHTA, CDR2 FQGNSA. The V and J ends lost 3 bases and 6 bases respectively, with 10 bases between them.

This clone appeared a few times. The J gene is TRBJ2-1, the V gene TRBV9, with 9 bases that match TRBD1. Germline CDR1 SGDLS, CDR2 YYNGEE. The CDR3 runs 14 residues. With 6 bases clipped from V and 5 bases from J, the junction kept 6 bases outside the gene matches. CDR3 nucleotide sequence: TGTGCCAGCAACCGGGACAGGGCTAACAATGAGCAGTTCTTC. It yields the protein CASNRDRANNEQFF.

The J gene is TRBJ2-3, the V gene TRBV10-3, with D perhaps TRBD1 (6 bases). Germline-derived CDR1 and CDR2 are ENHRY and SYGVKD. CDR3 length equals 17 residues. V gave up 2 bases and J gave up 4 bases, with 19 bases separating them. CDR3 residues: CAISEPLQGRVADTQYF. The CDR3 nucleotides are TGTGCCATCAGTGAGCCGCTACAGGGAAGGGTGGCAGATACGCAGTATTTT.

The chain couples TRBV11-2 to TRBJ2-5, with a possible D match to TRBD2 (6 bases). V was cut by 0 bases and J by 5 bases, with 13 bases left in between. CDR3 length: 15 residues. The germline CDR1 and CDR2 sequences are SGHAT and FQNNGV. The CDR3 DNA reads TGTGCCAGCAGCTTAGAGAGGTCTGGGGGGGAGACCCAGTACTTC. It yields the protein CASSLERSGGETQYF.

J is TRBJ1-2 and V is TRBV2; D unclear. This CDR3 spans 14 amino acids. The germline V and J ends were trimmed by 4 bases and 4 bases, with 13 bases remaining between them. Germline CDR1 is SNHLY and CDR2 is FYNNEI. The CDR3 protein is CASSGTLLGYGYTF. CDR3 sequence (DNA): TGTGCCAGCAGTGGAACACTTCTTGGCTATGGCTACACCTTC.

This clone came up a few times. The chain has TRBV19 and TRBJ2-7, with 8 bases lining up with TRBD2. Per the germline V gene, CDR1 is LNHDA and CDR2 is SQIVND (reference sequence). The CDR3 covers 16 residues. After removal of 3 bases from V and 5 bases from J, the junction contained 12 bases not matched to a gene. The CDR3 DNA follows: TGTGCCAGTAGTATGGCCAGCGGGGGAGGGGTCCACGAGCAGTACTTC. Translation gives CASSMASGGGVHEQYF.

This chain uses TRBV7-2 with TRBJ2-5, with D hard to call. The germline V and J ends were trimmed by 1 base and 5 bases, with 11 bases remaining between them. The CDR3 is made up of 14 amino acids. Germline CDR1 and CDR2: SGHTA and FQGNSA. The chain's CDR3 is CASSLGASGETQYF. The CDR3 nucleotides read TGTGCCAGCAGCTTAGGGGCCAGTGGTGAGACCCAGTACTTC.

V usage is TRBV9 and J usage is TRBJ2-5, with 10 bases matching TRBD2. Trimming removed 3 bases from V and 5 bases from J; junction bases left unmatched: 13. Germline V gene data show CDR1 as SGDLS and CDR2 as YYNGEE. The CDR3 contains 17 residues. The CDR3 spells CASSGPRGSGGSETQYF. CDR3 nucleotide sequence: TGTGCCAGCAGCGGGCCCCGAGGTAGCGGGGGGAGTGAGACCCAGTACTTC. The variable domain in full, completed from reference TRBV9 and TRBJ2-5, reads DSGVTQTPKHLITATGQRVTLRCSPRSGDLSVYWYQQSLDQGLQFLIQYYNGEERAKGNILERFSAQQFPDLHSELNLSSLELGDSALYFCASSGPRGSGGSETQYFGPGTRLLVL.

In its sample, this clone was seen once. Other DNA sequences in the sample encode the same CDR3. This chain connects TRBV30 to TRBJ1-2, with no clear D. This CDR3 is 11 amino acids long. Germline loops: CDR1 GTSNPN, CDR2 SVGIG (reference sequence). V lost 0 bases and J 5 bases, leaving 4 bases between the germline ends. CDR3 in amino acids: CAWSVGYGYTF. The CDR3 nucleotides are TGTGCCTGGAGTGTGGGTTATGGCTACACCTTC.

The V gene is TRBV4-1, the J gene TRBJ1-2; D is ambiguous. CDR3 length: 14 amino acids. Trimming stripped 1 base from V and 8 bases from J, with 14 bases between. CDR1 and CDR2 from the germline V gene are MGHRA and YSYEKL. The CDR3 loop is CASSQVIRRRGYTF. CDR3 sequence (DNA): TGCGCCAGCAGCCAAGTAATCAGGCGGAGGGGCTACACCTTC.

This clone has only a few counts. V and J are TRBV6-5 and TRBJ2-5; the match to TRBD2 covers 12 bases. Per germline, CDR1 MNHEY and CDR2 SVGAGI. V was clipped by 6 bases and J by 5 bases; unmatched bases: 7. The length of the CDR3 is 15 residues. The CDR3 DNA follows: TGTGCCAGCAGACTAGCGGGGGGATCCTGGGAGACCCAGTACTTC. This sequence encodes CASRLAGGSWETQYF.

The sample holds a few counts of this clone. This chain uses TRBV29-1 with TRBJ2-7; 11 positions match TRBD1. The CDR3 is 13 amino acids. V gave up 2 bases and J gave up 7 bases; unmatched junction bases: 4. CDR1 and CDR2 (germline): SQVTM, ANQGSEA. The CDR3 protein is CSVEQDRGREQYF. The CDR3 region has the DNA TGCAGCGTTGAACAGGACAGGGGGCGGGAGCAGTACTTC.

This chain connects TRBV9 to TRBJ1-6; D gene ambiguous. This CDR3 is built from 13 residues. CDR1 and CDR2 (germline): SGDLS, YYNGEE. V was shortened by 1 base and J by 7 bases, with 6 bases between the two germline ends. The CDR3 nucleotides read TGTGCCAGCAGCGTACAGGTGAATTCACCCCTCCACTTT. This translates into CASSVQVNSPLHF.

V gene TRBV4-1 combines with J gene TRBJ2-3; perhaps TRBD1 as D (6 bases). Between the trimmed V and J ends, which lost 1 base and 6 bases, there was a span of 14 bases. This CDR3 spans 15 amino acids. Germline CDR1 reads MGHRA; CDR2 reads YSYEKL. The chain's CDR3 is CASSQVSPRGDTQYF. For the CDR3, the DNA is TGCGCCAGCAGCCAAGTCTCTCCGAGGGGGGATACGCAGTATTTT.

The rearrangement links TRBV25-1 to TRBJ1-2, with 8 bases fitting TRBD1. Trimming cost V 3 bases and J 4 bases; bases outside gene matches: 7. CDR1 is MGHDK, CDR2 SYGVNS, per germline. CDR3 length: 15 amino acids. This chain's CDR3 is CASSDSRGLIYGYTF. The CDR3 nucleotides are TGTGCCAGCAGTGATAGCAGGGGGCTGATCTATGGCTACACCTTC.

This rearrangement joins TRBV28 to TRBJ1-2, with D unclear. Germline loops: CDR1 MDHEN, CDR2 SYDVKM. The CDR3 is made up of 10 amino acids. V was cut by 6 bases and J by 3 bases, with 2 bases left in between. CDR3 DNA: TGTGCCAGCAGGGACTATGGCTACACCTTC. Protein product: CASRDYGYTF.

To note about this clone: No conserved phenylalanine or tryptophan ends this CDR3, so it is likely a read error. The V and J genes are TRBV29-1 and TRBJ1-1; D gene uncertain. Germline CDR1 is SQVTM and CDR2 is ANQGSEA. Trimming pared 8 bases from V and 8 bases from J, leaving 15 bases between. The CDR3 is 11 amino acids. In nucleotides, the CDR3 is TGCAGCTTAGGAGGAGCCTACGAAGCTTTCCTT. Its translation: CSLGGAYEAFL.

The rearrangement uses TRBV28 and TRBJ1-3, with D uncertain. The germline V gene has CDR1 MDHEN and CDR2 SYDVKM. The CDR3 length is 15 residues. V lost 5 bases, J lost 0 bases, and 11 bases lay in between. CDR3: CASSERGTSGNTIYF. CDR3 bases: TGTGCCAGCAGTGAACGGGGAACCTCTGGAAACACCATATATTTT. Drawing the rest from reference TRBV28 and TRBJ1-3, the complete variable domain is DVKVTQSSRYLVKRTGEKVFLECVQDMDHENMFWYRQDPGLGLRLIYFSYDVKMKEKGDIPEGYSVSREKKERFSLILESASTNQTSMYLCASSERGTSGNTIYFGEGSWLTVV.

The rearrangement uses TRBV30 and TRBJ1-4; possible D gene TRBD1, 5 bases. Trimming took 3 bases from V and 5 from J, leaving 7 bases between them. From germline, CDR1 is GTSNPN and CDR2 SVGIG (reference sequence). The CDR3 has 12 amino acids. Here the CDR3 DNA reads TGTGCCTGGAGCTGGGGGAATGAAAAACTGTTTTTT. Its translation is CAWSWGNEKLFF.

This clone was seen a handful of times. The germline gene is not matched at one end of the junction; a read error may be the cause. This chain uses TRBV5-5 with TRBJ2-6; D could derive from TRBD1 or TRBD2 (5 bases each). Germline-derived CDR1 and CDR2 are SGHKS and YYEKEE (reference sequence). The CDR3 length is 12 residues. CDR3 residues: CASSPREQGLAF. The CDR3 nucleotides read TGTGCCAGCAGCCCCAGGGAGCAAGGATTGGCTTTC. Full variable domain (remainder filled in from reference TRBV5-5 and TRBJ2-6): DAGVTQSPTHLIKTRGQQVTLRCSPISGHKSVSWYQQVLGQGPQFIFQYYEKEERGRGNFPDRFSARQFPNYSSELNVNALLLGDSALYLCASSPREQGLAFGAGSRLTVL.

V and J are TRBV15 and TRBJ1-6; D is uncertain. V was cut by 1 base and J by 9 bases, with 7 bases left in between. CDR3 length equals 13 residues. Germline CDR1 reads LNHNV; CDR2 reads YYDKDF (reference sequence). The CDR3 DNA follows: TGTGCCACCAGCAGAGGGGAGGTTTCACCCCTCCACTTT. It codes for CATSRGEVSPLHF. Drawing the rest from reference TRBV15 and TRBJ1-6, the complete variable domain is DAMVIQNPRYQVTQFGKPVTLSCSQTLNHNVMYWYQQKSSQAPKLLFHYYDKDFNNEADTPDNFQSRRPNTSFCFLDIRSPGLGDTAMYLCATSRGEVSPLHFGNGTRLTVT.

This clone was seen only once. The gene calls are TRBV18 and TRBJ2-2; unclear D gene. The CDR3 runs to 16 residues. From germline, CDR1 is KGHSH and CDR2 LQKENI. V was pared by 2 bases and J by 0 bases, with 10 bases between. The CDR3 protein is CASSPWGQANTGELFF. The CDR3 region has the DNA TGTGCCAGCTCACCATGGGGTCAAGCGAACACCGGGGAGCTGTTTTTT.

Concerning this clone itself: This sample includes further DNA sequences coding for the same CDR3. J is TRBJ1-5 and V is TRBV5-6; D gene uncertain. The V end was cut by 1 base, the J end by 2 bases, with 10 bases between. This CDR3 spans 15 amino acids. Germline V CDR1 and CDR2: SGHDT, YYEEEE. In DNA, the CDR3 is TGTGCCAGCAGCTTGAGAACTGGAGGCAATCAGCCCCAGCATTTT. It is translated as CASSLRTGGNQPQHF.

Only a few counts were recorded for this clone. V gene TRBV29-1 combines with J gene TRBJ2-2, with TRBD1 matching 7 bases. Germline CDR1 and CDR2: SQVTM and ANQGSEA. After removal of 4 bases from V and 3 bases from J, the junction contained 8 bases not matched to a gene. This CDR3 is built from 15 residues. The CDR3 nucleotides read TGCAGCGTTGCAACGACAGGGACGGACACCGGGGAGCTGTTTTTT. It specifies CSVATTGTDTGELFF.